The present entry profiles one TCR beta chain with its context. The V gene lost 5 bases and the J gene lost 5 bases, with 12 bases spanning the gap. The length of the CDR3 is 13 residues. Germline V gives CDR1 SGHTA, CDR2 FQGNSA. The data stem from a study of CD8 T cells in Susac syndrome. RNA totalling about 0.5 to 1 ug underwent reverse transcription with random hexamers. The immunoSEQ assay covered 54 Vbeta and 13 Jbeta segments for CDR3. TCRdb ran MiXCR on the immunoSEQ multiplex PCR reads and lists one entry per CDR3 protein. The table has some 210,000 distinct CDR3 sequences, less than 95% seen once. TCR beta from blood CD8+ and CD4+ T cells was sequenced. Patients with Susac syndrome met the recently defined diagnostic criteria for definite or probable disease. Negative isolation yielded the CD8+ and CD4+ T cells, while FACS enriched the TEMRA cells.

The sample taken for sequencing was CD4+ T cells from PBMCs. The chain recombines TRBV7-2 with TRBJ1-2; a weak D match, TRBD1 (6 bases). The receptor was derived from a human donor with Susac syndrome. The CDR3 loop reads CASSQLGQYGYTF. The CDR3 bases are TGTGCCAGCAGCCAACTTGGACAGTATGGCTACACCTTC.